This T cell receptor (beta chain) was observed in a study of blood T cells in healthy people across ages. A remark on this clonotype: Its antigen is as yet unknown. A read error is possible here, since a much larger clone lies one base away.

Study observations and caveats: Researchers deemed the diversity estimates from one million T cells underestimates.

A second about 7 to 11 cycle PCR used barcoded and J-beta primers. TCRdb ran MiXCR on the 5' RACE reads and lists one entry per CDR3 protein. In the table there are more than 800,000 distinct CDR3 sequences, 40% to 55% of which are singletons. The CDR3 is 12 amino acids. CDR1 and CDR2 (germline): SGHDT, YYEEEE. V gave up 5 bases and J gave up 4 bases, with 9 bases separating them. The sequence was obtained from an older woman in good health. Sequencing input: blood. The V gene is TRBV5-6, the J gene TRBJ1-2; D possibly corresponds to TRBD1 (5 bases). The CDR3 nucleotides are TGTGCCAGCAGGTCAGGGTCCTATGGCTACACCTTC. As protein: CASRSGSYGYTF.